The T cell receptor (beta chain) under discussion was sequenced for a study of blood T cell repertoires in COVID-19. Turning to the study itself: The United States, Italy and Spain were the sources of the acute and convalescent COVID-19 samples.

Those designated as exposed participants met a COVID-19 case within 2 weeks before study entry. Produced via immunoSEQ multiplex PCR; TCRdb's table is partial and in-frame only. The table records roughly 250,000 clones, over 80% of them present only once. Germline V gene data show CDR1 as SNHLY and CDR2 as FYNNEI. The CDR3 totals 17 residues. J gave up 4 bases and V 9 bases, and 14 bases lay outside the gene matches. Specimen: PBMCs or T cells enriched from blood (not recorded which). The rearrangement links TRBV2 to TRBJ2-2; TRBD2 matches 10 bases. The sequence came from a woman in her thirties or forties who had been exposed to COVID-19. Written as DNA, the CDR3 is TGTGCCAGTACTATGAGAGCGGGAGGGTTGGCCACCGGGGAGCTGTTTTTT. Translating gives CASTMRAGGLATGELFF.